Below are 8 T cell receptor beta chains sequenced from a single sample in a study of shared T cell receptors in the human thymus. The protocol was immunoSEQ multiplex PCR, while the TCRdb copy is restricted to in-frame clones and leaves out a portion. The table shows hundreds of thousands of clones, with just under 95% occurring only once. Sequenced sample: thymocytes. The receptors shown here come from a human donor.

This chain links TRBV9 with TRBJ2-1; 7 bases are shared with TRBD2. The CDR3 sequence is 16 residues long. Germline assignment: CDR1 SGDLS and CDR2 YYNGEE. V was pared by 2 bases and J by 5 bases, with 10 bases of the junction left unmatched. The CDR3 here is CASSVPGLGGNNEQFF. As DNA, the CDR3 is TGTGCCAGCAGCGTCCCGGGTCTCGGGGGGAACAATGAGCAGTTCTTC.

This CDR3 is CASSPPATGLPGELFF. The DNA of the CDR3 is TGTGCCAGCAGTCCCCCCGCGACAGGGCTGCCCGGGGAGCTGTTTTTT. The gene calls are TRBV28 and TRBJ2-2; TRBD1 matches at 7 bases. The germline V gene encodes CDR1 MDHEN and CDR2 SYDVKM. This CDR3 spans 16 amino acids. Trimming cost V 5 bases and J 6 bases; bases outside gene matches: 12.

CDR3 sequence reads: CASSTKGPTNEKLFF. CDR3 nucleotides: TGTGCCAGCAGCACTAAGGGGCCAACTAATGAAAAACTGTTTTTT. This sequence joins TRBV5-8 and TRBJ1-4, with D possibly being TRBD1 (5 bases). The germline V and J ends were trimmed by 4 bases and 0 bases, with 10 bases remaining between them. The CDR3 sequence is 15 residues long. Germline CDR1 and CDR2: SGHTS and YDEGEE.

The chain is built from TRBV2 and TRBJ2-1; TRBD2 might be the D (6 bases). Trimming took off 8 bases at V and 7 bases at J, with 21 bases between the two ends. This CDR3 is 15 amino acids long. Germline V gene data show CDR1 as SNHLY and CDR2 as FYNNEI. The CDR3 nucleotides are TGTGCCAGCTACCCAGGCTTACTAGCTTTTAATGAGCAGTTCTTC. It yields the protein CASYPGLLAFNEQFF.

CDR3 amino acids: CASSLEAPGREDYGYTF. CDR3 nucleotides: TGTGCCAGCAGTTTAGAGGCCCCGGGGAGGGAGGACTATGGCTACACCTTC. This rearrangement joins TRBV27 to TRBJ1-2; no firm D call. The CDR3 is 17 residues long. The V gene's germline CDR1 is MNHEY and CDR2 SMNVEV (reference sequence). Trimming removed 2 bases from V and 3 bases from J, with 19 bases in between.

The V call is TRBV6-5, the J call TRBJ2-7; the D gene is possibly TRBD2 (7 bases). The CDR3 loop spans 16 amino acids. V lost 0 bases and J 2 bases, leaving 14 bases between the germline ends. Germline CDR1 reads MNHEY; CDR2 reads SVGAGI. The DNA for the CDR3 is TGTGCCAGCAGTTACTCGATTTGGCGGGGGCCCTACGAGCAGTACTTC. Protein: CASSYSIWRGPYEQYF.

This clone was detected only once. The rearrangement links TRBV4-3 to TRBJ2-3; 9 bases are shared with TRBD2. Germline V CDR1 and CDR2: LGHNA, YSLEER. J gave up 2 bases and V 3 bases, and 6 bases lay outside the gene matches. The CDR3 has 16 amino acids. CDR3 DNA: TGCGCCAGCAGCCACACCTCTAGCGGGAACACAGATACGCAGTATTTT. Protein sequence: CASSHTSSGNTDTQYF.

V usage is TRBV5-1 and J usage is TRBJ2-5, with 12 nucleotides matching TRBD1. The germline V gene has CDR1 SGHRS and CDR2 YFSETQ. Trimming at V came to 4 bases and at J to 5 bases, leaving 9 bases not matched to a gene. The CDR3 is 16 amino acids. The CDR3 nucleotides read TGCGCCAGCAGCAGGGACAGGGGGCGGGGTGTGGAGACCCAGTACTTC. Protein product: CASSRDRGRGVETQYF.